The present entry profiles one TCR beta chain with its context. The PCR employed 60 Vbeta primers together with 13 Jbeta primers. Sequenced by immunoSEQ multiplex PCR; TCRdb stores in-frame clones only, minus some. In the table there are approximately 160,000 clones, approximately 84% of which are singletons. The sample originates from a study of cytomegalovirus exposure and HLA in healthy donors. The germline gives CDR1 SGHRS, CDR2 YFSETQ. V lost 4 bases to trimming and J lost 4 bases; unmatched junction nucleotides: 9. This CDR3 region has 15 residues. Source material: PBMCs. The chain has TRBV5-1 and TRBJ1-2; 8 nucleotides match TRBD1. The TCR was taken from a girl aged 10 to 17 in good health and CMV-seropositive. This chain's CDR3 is CASSQGTGPLYGYTF. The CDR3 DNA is TGCGCCAGCAGCCAAGGGACAGGACCACTCTATGGCTACACCTTC.